This TCR beta chain was recorded in a study of T cell repertoires in cytomegalovirus infection. Whole-study results and caveats: HLA-C-restricted TCR beta clonotypes specific for CMV led the ex vivo response.

This clonotype came up many times. The antigen is unknown. TCRdb re-derived calls from the reads in MiXCR, one entry per CDR3 protein. The sample lists almost 500,000 distinct CDR3 sequences, approximately 11% occurring once. The V gene's germline CDR1 is SEHNR and CDR2 FQNEAQ (reference sequence). V lost 5 bases, J lost 8 bases, and 7 bases stayed unmatched. The CDR3 has 14 residues. The chain carries TRBV7-9 and TRBJ2-1, with 9 nucleotides matching TRBD1. Sequenced sample: PBMCs. This receptor was obtained from a human donor in good health (CMV status not recorded). Some clones in this sample may be carry-over from other donors' samples. CDR3 sequence: CASSPGTGKDEQFF. The CDR3 DNA reads as TGTGCCAGCAGCCCAGGGACAGGGAAGGATGAGCAGTTCTTC.